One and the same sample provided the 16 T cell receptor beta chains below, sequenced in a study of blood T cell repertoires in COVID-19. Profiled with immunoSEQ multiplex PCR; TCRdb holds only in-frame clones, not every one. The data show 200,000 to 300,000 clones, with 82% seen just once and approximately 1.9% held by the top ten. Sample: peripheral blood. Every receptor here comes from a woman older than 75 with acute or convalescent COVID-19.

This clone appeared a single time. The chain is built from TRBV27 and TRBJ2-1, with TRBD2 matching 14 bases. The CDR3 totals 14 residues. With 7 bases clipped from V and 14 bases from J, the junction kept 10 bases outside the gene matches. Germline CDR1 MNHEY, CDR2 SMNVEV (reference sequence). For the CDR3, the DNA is TGTGCCAGCACTAAGACCGGGACTAGCGGGAGAAAGTTCTTC. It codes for CASTKTGTSGRKFF.

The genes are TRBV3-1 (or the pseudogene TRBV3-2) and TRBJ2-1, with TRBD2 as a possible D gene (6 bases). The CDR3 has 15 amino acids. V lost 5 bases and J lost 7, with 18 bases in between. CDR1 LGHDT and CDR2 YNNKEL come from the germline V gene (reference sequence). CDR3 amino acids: CASSSGVETRNEQFF. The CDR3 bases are TGTGCCAGCAGCTCAGGCGTTGAGACTAGAAATGAGCAGTTCTTC.

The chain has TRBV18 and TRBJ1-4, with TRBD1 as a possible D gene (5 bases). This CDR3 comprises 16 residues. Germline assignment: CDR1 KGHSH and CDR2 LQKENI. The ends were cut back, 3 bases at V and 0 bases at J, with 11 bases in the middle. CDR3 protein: CASSPEVGATNEKLFF. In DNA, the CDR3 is TGTGCCAGCTCACCCGAAGTAGGGGCAACTAATGAAAAACTGTTTTTT.

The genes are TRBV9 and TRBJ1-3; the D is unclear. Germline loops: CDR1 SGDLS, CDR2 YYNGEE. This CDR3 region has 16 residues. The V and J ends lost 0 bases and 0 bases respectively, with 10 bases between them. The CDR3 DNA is TGTGCCAGCAGCGTAGGTCAGCCTAGCTCTGGAAACACCATATATTTT. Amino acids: CASSVGQPSSGNTIYF.

CDR3 DNA: TGTGCCAGCAACCCCCCGGGGTGGCCCCAGCATTTT. This gives the protein CASNPPGWPQHF. V and J are TRBV6-6 and TRBJ1-5, with D uncertain. The V and J ends lost 7 bases and 9 bases respectively, with 13 bases between them. CDR1 MNHNY and CDR2 SVGAGI come from the germline V gene (reference sequence). The CDR3 sequence is 12 residues long.

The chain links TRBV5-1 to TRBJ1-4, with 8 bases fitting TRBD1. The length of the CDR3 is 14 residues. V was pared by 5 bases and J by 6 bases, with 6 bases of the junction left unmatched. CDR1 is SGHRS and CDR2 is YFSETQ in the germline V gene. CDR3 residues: CASREGTGHEKLFF. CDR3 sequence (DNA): TGCGCCAGCAGGGAAGGGACAGGCCATGAAAAACTGTTTTTT.

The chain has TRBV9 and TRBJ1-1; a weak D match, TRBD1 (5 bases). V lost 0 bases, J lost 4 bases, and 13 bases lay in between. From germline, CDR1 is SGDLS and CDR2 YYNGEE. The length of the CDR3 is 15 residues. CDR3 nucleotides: TGTGCCAGCAGCGTAGTGGGGGGAATGAGCACTGAAGCTTTCTTT. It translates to CASSVVGGMSTEAFF.

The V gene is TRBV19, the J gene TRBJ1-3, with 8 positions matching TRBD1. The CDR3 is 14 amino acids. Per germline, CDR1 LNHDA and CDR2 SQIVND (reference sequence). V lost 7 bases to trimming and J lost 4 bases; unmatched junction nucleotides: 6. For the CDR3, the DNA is TGTGCCAGTAACCGGGACAGGAGGGGAAACACCATATATTTT. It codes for CASNRDRRGNTIYF.

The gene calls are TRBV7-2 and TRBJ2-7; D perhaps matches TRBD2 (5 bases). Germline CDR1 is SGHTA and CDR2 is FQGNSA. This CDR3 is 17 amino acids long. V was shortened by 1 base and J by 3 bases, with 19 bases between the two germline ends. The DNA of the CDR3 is TGTGCCAGCAGCTTAGGGGTCCAGCGGAATCAACGCTACGAGCAGTACTTC. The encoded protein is CASSLGVQRNQRYEQYF.

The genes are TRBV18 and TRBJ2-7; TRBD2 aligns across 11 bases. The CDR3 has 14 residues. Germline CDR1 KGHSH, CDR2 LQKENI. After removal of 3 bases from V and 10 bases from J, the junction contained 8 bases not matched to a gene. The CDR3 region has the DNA TGTGCCAGCTCACCGGGGTCTACTAGCGGGGGCCAGTACTTC. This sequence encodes CASSPGSTSGGQYF. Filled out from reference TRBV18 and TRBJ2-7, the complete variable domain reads NAGVMQNPRHLVRRRGQEARLRCSPMKGHSHVYWYRQLPEEGLKFMVYLQKENIIDESGMPKERFSAEFPKEGPSILRIQQVVRGDSAAYFCASSPGSTSGGQYFGPGTRLTVT.

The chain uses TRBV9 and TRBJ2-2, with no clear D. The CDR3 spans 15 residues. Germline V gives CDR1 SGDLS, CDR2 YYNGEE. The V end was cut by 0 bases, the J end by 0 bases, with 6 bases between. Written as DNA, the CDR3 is TGTGCCAGCAGCGTAGGGGCAGCGAACACCGGGGAGCTGTTTTTT. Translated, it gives CASSVGAANTGELFF. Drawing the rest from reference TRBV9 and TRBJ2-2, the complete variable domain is DSGVTQTPKHLITATGQRVTLRCSPRSGDLSVYWYQQSLDQGLQFLIQYYNGEERAKGNILERFSAQQFPDLHSELNLSSLELGDSALYFCASSVGAANTGELFFGEGSRLTVL.

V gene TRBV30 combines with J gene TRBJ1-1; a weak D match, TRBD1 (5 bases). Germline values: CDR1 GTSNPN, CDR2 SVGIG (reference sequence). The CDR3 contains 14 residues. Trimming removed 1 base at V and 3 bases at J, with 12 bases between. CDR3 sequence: CAWSGDGGYTEAFF. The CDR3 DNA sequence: TGTGCCTGGAGTGGTGACGGGGGTTACACTGAAGCTTTCTTT.

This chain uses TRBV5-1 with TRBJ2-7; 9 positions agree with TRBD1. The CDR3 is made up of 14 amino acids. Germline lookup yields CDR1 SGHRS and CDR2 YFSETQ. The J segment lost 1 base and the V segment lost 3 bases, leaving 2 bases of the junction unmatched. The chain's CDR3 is CASSSGQGSYEQYF. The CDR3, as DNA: TGCGCCAGCAGCTCGGGACAGGGATCCTACGAGCAGTACTTC.

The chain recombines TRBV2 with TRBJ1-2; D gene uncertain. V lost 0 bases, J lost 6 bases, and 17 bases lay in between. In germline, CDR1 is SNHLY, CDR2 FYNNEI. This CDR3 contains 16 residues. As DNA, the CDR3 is TGTGCCAGCAGTGAAGCAGGCAGAAAGTCCCGGGATGGCTACACCTTC. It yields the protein CASSEAGRKSRDGYTF.

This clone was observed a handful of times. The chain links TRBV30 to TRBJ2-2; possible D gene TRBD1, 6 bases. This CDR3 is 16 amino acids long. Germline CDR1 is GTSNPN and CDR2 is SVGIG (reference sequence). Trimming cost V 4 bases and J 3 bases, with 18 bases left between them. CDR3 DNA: TGTGCCTGGATGAGTGGGAATCAGGGGCACACCGGGGAGCTGTTTTTT. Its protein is CAWMSGNQGHTGELFF.

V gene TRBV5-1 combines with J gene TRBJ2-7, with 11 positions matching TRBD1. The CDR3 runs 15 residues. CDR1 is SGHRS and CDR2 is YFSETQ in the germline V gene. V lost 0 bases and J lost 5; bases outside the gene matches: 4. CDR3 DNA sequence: TGCGCCAGCAGCTTGGGGACAGGGGGCAACGACGAGCAGTACTTC. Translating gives CASSLGTGGNDEQYF.